The text below deals with one T cell receptor (beta chain). Germline values: CDR1 MNHEY, CDR2 SVGAGI. The V and J ends lost 2 bases and 5 bases, in that order; junction bases with no gene match: 2. CDR3 length: 13 residues. This sample was taken from a study of OX40 agonist ivuxolimab in advanced cancers. Study-wide background: While on treatment, patients had intravenous ivuxolimab at 0.01 to 10 mg/kg every 2 weeks.

This table comes from immunoSEQ multiplex PCR, and its TCRdb copy is limited to in-frame clones, with some not included. The sample carries tens of thousands of clones, 86% recorded once. The TCR was taken from an adult with an advanced solid tumor such as melanoma, head and neck, liver or kidney cancer. The J gene is TRBJ1-2, the V gene TRBV6-5; 7 bases match TRBD1. The input for sequencing was CD4+ or CD8+ T cells sorted from blood, taken in a trial of the OX40 agonist ivuxolimab. CDR3 residues: CASSYDRDYGYTF. Written as DNA, the CDR3 is TGTGCCAGCAGTTACGACAGGGATTATGGCTACACCTTC.